This TCR beta chain was sequenced during a study of beta chain features in type 1 diabetes. Overall study results and limits: Any HLA-type effect on TCRB rearrangement remained unresolved here.

CD4+ naive, central memory, regulatory and stem cell-like memory subsets were isolated by sorting on CD45RO/CCR7/CD25/CD127/CD95/CD27. In all sorted populations, purity surpassed 98%. A word on this clone: No antigen is known for it.

Every bit of the isolated RNA underwent reverse transcription, so sequencing read expressed TCRB transcripts. TCRdb's table, derived via immunoSEQ multiplex PCR, lists solely in-frame clones and lacks some. The table records tens of thousands of clones, roughly 50% of them present only once. The sequenced sample consisted of stem cell memory CD4+ T cells from blood. The TCR was taken from a woman aged 30 to 39 in good health.

The CDR3 bases are TGTGCCAGCAGCACCCTCACTAACCGACAAGAGACCCAGTACTTC. Translation: CASSTLTNRQETQYF. The gene calls are TRBV7-8 and TRBJ2-5; no clear D gene. CDR1 and CDR2 from the germline V gene are SGHVS and FQNEAQ. The CDR3 totals 15 residues. V was cut by 5 bases and J by 2 bases, with 15 bases left in between.